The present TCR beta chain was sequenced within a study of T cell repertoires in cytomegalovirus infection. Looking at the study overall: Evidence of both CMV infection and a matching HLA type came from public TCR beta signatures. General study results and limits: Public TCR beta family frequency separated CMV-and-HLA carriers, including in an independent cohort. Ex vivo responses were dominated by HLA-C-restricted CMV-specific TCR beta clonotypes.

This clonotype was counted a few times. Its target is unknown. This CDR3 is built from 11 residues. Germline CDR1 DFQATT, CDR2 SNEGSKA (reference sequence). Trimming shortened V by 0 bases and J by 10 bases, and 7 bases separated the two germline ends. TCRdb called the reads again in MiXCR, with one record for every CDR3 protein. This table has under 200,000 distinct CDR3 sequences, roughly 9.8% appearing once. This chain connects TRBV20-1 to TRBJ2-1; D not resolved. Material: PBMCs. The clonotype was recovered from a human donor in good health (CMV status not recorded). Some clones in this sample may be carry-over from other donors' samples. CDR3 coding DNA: TGCAGTGCTAGAGAAGATAGGGAGCAGTTCTTC. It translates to CSAREDREQFF.